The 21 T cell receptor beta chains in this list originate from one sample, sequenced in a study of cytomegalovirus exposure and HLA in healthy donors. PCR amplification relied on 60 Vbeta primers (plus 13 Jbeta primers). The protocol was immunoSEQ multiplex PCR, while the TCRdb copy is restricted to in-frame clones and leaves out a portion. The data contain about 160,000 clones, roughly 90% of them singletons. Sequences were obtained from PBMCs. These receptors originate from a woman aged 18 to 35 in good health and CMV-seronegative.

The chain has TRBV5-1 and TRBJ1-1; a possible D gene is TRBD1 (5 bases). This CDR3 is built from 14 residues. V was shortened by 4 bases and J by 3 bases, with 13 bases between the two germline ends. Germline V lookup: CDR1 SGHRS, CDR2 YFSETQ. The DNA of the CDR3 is TGCGCCAGCAGCCCGGGACTCCGGGACACTGAAGCTTTCTTT. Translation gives CASSPGLRDTEAFF.

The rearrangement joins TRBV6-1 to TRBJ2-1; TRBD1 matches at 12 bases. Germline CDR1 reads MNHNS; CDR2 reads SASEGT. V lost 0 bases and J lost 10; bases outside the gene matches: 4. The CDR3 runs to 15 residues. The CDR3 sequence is CASSEAGTGGKEQFF. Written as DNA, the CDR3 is TGTGCCAGCAGTGAAGCCGGGACAGGGGGCAAGGAGCAGTTCTTC.

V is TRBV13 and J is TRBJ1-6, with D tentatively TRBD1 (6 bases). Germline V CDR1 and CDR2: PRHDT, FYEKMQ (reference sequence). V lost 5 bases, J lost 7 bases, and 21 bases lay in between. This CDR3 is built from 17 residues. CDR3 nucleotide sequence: TGTGCCAGCAGCACCAACCGGGACAAGGGGGACAATTCACCCCTCCACTTT. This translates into CASSTNRDKGDNSPLHF.

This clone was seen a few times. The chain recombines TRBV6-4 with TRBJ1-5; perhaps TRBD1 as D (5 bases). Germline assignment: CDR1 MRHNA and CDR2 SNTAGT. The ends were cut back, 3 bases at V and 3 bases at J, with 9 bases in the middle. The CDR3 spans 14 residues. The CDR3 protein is CASSEGAANQPQHF. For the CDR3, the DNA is TGTGCCAGCAGTGAAGGGGCGGCCAATCAGCCCCAGCATTTT.

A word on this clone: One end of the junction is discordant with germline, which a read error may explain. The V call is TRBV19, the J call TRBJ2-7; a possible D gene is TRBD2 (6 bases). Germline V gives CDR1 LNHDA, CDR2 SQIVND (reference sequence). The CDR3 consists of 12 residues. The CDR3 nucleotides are TGTGCCAGTAGCATAGGACTAAGCGAGCAGTACTTC. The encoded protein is CASSIGLSEQYF.

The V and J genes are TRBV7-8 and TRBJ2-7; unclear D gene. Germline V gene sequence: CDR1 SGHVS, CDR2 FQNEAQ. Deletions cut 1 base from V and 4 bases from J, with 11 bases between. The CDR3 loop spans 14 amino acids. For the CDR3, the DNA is TGTGCCAGCAGCTTAGGAACTGGAGAATACGAGCAGTACTTC. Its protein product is CASSLGTGEYEQYF.

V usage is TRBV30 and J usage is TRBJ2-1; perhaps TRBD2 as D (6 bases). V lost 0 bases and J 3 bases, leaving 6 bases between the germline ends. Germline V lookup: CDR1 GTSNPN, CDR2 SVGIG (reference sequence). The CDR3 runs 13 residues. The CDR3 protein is CAWSVTSYNEQFF. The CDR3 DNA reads TGTGCCTGGAGTGTGACTAGCTACAATGAGCAGTTCTTC. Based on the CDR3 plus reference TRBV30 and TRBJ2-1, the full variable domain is SQTIHQWPATLVQPVGSPLSLECTVEGTSNPNLYWYRQAAGRGLQLLFYSVGIGQISSEVPQNLSASRPQDRQFILSSKKLLLSDSGFYLCAWSVTSYNEQFFGPGTRLTVL.

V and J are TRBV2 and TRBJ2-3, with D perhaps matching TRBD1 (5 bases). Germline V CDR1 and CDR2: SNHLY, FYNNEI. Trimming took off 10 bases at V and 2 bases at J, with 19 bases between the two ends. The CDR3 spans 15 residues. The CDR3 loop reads CATTKMGRDTDTQYF. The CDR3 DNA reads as TGTGCCACCACGAAAATGGGGCGAGACACAGATACGCAGTATTTT.

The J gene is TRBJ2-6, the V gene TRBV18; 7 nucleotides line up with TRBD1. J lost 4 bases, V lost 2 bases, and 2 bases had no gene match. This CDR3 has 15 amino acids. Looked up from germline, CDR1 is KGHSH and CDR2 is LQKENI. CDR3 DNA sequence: TGTGCCAGCTCACCAACAGGGGCCGGGGCCAACGTCCTGACTTTC. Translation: CASSPTGAGANVLTF.

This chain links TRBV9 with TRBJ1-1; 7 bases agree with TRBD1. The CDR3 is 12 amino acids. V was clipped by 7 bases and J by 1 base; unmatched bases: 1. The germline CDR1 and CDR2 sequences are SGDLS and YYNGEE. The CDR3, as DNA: TGTGCCAGCGGGACAGCGAACACTGAAGCTTTCTTT. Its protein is CASGTANTEAFF.

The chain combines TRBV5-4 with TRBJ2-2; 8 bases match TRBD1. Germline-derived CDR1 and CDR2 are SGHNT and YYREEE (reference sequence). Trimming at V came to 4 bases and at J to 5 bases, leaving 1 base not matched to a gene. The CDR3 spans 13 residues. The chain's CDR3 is CASSGQGTGELFF. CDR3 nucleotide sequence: TGTGCCAGCAGCGGACAGGGAACCGGGGAGCTGTTTTTT.

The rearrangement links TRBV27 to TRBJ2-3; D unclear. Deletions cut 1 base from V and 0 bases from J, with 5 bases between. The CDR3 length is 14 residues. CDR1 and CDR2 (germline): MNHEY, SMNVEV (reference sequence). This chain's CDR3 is CASSLYLSTDTQYF. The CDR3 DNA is TGTGCCAGCAGTTTATATCTCAGCACAGATACGCAGTATTTT.

CDR3 protein: CASSLVGGDTEAFF. DNA for the CDR3: TGCGCCAGCAGCTTGGTAGGAGGGGACACTGAAGCTTTCTTT. The chain has TRBV5-1 and TRBJ1-1, with TRBD1 as a possible D gene (5 bases). The germline V and J ends were trimmed by 0 bases and 3 bases, with 9 bases remaining between them. The germline V gene has CDR1 SGHRS and CDR2 YFSETQ. The CDR3 is made up of 14 amino acids.

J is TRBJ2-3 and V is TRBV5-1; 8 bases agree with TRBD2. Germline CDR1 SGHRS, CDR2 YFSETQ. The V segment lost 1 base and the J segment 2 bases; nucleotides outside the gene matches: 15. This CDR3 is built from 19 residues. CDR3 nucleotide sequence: TGCGCCAGCAGCTTGTGGCCCCGGACGGGGGGGGGCCTCACAGATACGCAGTATTTT. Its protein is CASSLWPRTGGGLTDTQYF.

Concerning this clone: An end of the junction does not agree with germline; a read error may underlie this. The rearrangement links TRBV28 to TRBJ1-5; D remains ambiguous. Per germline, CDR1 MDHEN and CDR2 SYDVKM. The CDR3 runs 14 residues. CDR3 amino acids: CANSNRASNQPQHF. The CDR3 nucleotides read TGTGCCAACAGTAACAGAGCTAGCAATCAGCCCCAGCATTTT.

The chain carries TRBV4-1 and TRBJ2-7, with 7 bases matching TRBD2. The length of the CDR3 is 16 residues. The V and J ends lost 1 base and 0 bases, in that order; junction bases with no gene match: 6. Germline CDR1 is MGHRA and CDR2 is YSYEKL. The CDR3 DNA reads TGCGCCAGCAGCCAAGTTGCGGGAGCGACCTCCTACGAGCAGTACTTC. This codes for CASSQVAGATSYEQYF.

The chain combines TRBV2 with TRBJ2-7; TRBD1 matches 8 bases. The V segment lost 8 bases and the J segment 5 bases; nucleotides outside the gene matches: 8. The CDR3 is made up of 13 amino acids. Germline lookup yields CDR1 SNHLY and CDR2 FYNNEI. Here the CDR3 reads CASGRQGIDEQYF. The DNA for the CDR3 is TGTGCCAGCGGCCGACAGGGGATCGACGAGCAGTACTTC. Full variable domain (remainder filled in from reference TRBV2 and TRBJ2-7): EPEVTQTPSHQVTQMGQEVILRCVPISNHLYFYWYRQILGQKVEFLVSFYNNEISEKSEIFDDQFSVERPDGSNFTLKIRSTKLEDSAMYFCASGRQGIDEQYFGPGTRLTVT.

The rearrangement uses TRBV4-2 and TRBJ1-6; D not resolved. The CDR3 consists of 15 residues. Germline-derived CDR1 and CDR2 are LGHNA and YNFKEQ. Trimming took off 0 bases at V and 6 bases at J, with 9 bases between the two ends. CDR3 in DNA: TGTGCCAGCAGCCAAGAGGGCAGCCCTAATTCACCCCTCCACTTT. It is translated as CASSQEGSPNSPLHF.

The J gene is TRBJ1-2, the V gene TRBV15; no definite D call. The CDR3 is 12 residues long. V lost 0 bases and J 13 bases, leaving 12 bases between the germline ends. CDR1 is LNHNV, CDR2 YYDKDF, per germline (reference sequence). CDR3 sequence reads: CATSRDRGPGTF. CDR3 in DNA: TGTGCCACCAGCAGAGATCGCGGCCCGGGCACCTTC.

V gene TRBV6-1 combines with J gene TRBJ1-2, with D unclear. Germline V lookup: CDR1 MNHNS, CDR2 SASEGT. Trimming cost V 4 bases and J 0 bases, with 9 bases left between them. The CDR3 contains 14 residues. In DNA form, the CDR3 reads TGTGCCAGCAGTGGGGAGTTGGCTAACTATGGCTACACCTTC. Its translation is CASSGELANYGYTF.

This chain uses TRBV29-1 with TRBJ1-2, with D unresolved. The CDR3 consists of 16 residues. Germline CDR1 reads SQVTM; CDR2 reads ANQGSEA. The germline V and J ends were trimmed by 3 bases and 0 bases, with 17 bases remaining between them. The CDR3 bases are TGCAGCGTTGAGGGCCTGTCGGAGGGTCCTAACTATGGCTACACCTTC. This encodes CSVEGLSEGPNYGYTF.